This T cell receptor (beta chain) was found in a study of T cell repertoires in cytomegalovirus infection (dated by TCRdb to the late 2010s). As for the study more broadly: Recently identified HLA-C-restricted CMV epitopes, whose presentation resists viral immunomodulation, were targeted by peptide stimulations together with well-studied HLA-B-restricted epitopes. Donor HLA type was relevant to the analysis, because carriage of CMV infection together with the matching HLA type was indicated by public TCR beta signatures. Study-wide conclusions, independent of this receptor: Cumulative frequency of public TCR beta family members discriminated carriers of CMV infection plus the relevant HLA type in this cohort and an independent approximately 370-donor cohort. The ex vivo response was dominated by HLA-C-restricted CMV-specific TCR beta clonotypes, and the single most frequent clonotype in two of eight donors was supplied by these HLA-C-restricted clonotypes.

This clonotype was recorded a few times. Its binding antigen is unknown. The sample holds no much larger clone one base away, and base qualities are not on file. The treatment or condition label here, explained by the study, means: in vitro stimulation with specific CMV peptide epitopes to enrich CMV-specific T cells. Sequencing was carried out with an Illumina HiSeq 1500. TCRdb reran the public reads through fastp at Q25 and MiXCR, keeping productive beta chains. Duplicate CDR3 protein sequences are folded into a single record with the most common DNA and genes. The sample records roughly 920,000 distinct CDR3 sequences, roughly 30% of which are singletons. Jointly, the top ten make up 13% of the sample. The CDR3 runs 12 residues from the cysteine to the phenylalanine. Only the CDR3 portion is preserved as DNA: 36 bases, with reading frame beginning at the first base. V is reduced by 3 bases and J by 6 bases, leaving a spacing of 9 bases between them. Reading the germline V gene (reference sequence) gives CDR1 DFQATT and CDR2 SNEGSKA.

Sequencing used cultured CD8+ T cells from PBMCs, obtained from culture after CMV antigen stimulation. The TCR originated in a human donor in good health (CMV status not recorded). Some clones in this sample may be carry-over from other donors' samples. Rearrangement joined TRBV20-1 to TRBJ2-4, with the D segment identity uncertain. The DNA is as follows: TGCAGTGCTAGGCCTACGGGAAACATTCAGTACTTC. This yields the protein CSARPTGNIQYF.